This T cell receptor beta chain is drawn from a study of cytomegalovirus exposure and HLA in healthy donors. On the study more broadly: In an earlier analysis, around 100 million unique TCR beta sequences were found from 150 million to 200 million T cells.

The PCR used 60 Vbeta and 13 Jbeta primers. Assay: immunoSEQ multiplex PCR; the TCRdb copy retains only in-frame clones and omits some. The sample holds some 180,000 clones, less than 80% seen once. The CDR3 consists of 14 residues. Trimming removed 4 bases from V and 8 bases from J; junction bases left unmatched: 8. Germline CDR1 reads SGDLS; CDR2 reads YYNGEE. With regard to this clone: The antigen remains unidentified.

Whole-study findings and limits: Upon later analysis, HLA-associated TCR beta chains proved more clonally expanded than other, equally common chains.

The sequence was obtained from a man between 18 and 29 years old in good health and CMV-seronegative. The sample comprised PBMCs. The J gene is TRBJ2-1, the V gene TRBV9; 8 bases are shared with TRBD2. CDR3 sequence (DNA): TGTGCCAGCAGCCCCTCGGACGGGAGGGATGAGCAGTTCTTC. The encoded protein is CASSPSDGRDEQFF.